One and the same sample provided the 20 T cell receptor beta chains below, sequenced in a study of T cells in Graves' hyperthyroidism and ophthalmopathy. Amplified TCR beta CDR3 regions came from RNA transcripts. The HTBI primer set drove a first-round RT-PCR of the TCR CDR3. TCRdb re-called the multiplex PCR reads through MiXCR, storing one row per CDR3 protein. In the table there are approximately 870,000 distinct CDR3 sequences, roughly 40% of which are singletons. Specimen: blood. These receptors were collected from a young man with Graves' hyperthyroidism.

This clonotype was observed many times. The rearrangement joins TRBV2 to TRBJ1-4; D gene uncertain. V gave up 8 bases and J gave up 4 bases, with 11 bases separating them. The germline gives CDR1 SNHLY, CDR2 FYNNEI. CDR3 length equals 13 residues. The chain's CDR3 is CASGRSSNEKLFF. The CDR3 DNA is TGTGCCAGCGGGCGTTCTAGTAATGAAAAACTGTTTTTT.

This chain uses TRBV9 with TRBJ1-1; D is ambiguous. The V gene's germline CDR1 is SGDLS and CDR2 YYNGEE. The CDR3 runs to 13 residues. The ends were cut back, 0 bases at V and 4 bases at J, with 7 bases in the middle. The CDR3 protein is CASSVAEATEAFF. The CDR3 DNA reads TGTGCCAGCAGCGTAGCAGAGGCCACTGAAGCTTTCTTT. Combining the CDR3 with reference TRBV9 and TRBJ1-1 gives the whole variable domain DSGVTQTPKHLITATGQRVTLRCSPRSGDLSVYWYQQSLDQGLQFLIQYYNGEERAKGNILERFSAQQFPDLHSELNLSSLELGDSALYFCASSVAEATEAFFGQGTRLTVV.

V and J are TRBV20-1 and TRBJ1-1, with 7 nucleotides matching TRBD1. Germline V gene lookup returns CDR1 DFQATT and CDR2 SNEGSKA (reference sequence). CDR3 size: 12 residues. The CDR3 DNA reads as TGCAGACCCCGACAGGGTAACACTGAAGCTTTCTTT. Translated: CRPRQGNTEAFF.

This clonotype was counted many times. The chain carries TRBV11-3 and TRBJ1-1, with unresolved D. The germline gives CDR1 SGHNT, CDR2 YENEEA. V was pared by 5 bases and J by 1 base, with 11 bases between. There are 14 residues in the CDR3. The CDR3 DNA sequence: TGTGCCAGCAGCGTCACGACTGGGAACACTGAAGCTTTCTTT. Translating gives CASSVTTGNTEAFF.

This clonotype was recorded a few times. The chain recombines TRBV7-9 with TRBJ1-5, with D uncertain. Between the trimmed V and J ends, which lost 5 bases and 3 bases, there was a span of 17 bases. The CDR3 covers 16 residues. The germline V gene has CDR1 SEHNR and CDR2 FQNEAQ (reference sequence). The CDR3 DNA sequence: TGTGCCAGCAGCCAGGAACCCGTGGCCGCCAATCAGCCCCAGCATTTT. Translating gives CASSQEPVAANQPQHF.

This clonotype came up a few times. The V gene is TRBV7-8, the J gene TRBJ1-4; D remains ambiguous. Germline V lookup: CDR1 SGHVS, CDR2 FQNEAQ. The CDR3 sequence is 15 residues long. The V and J ends lost 3 bases and 0 bases respectively, with 8 bases between them. The CDR3 is CASSFGLATNEKLFF. The DNA for the CDR3 is TGTGCCAGCAGCTTCGGTCTGGCAACTAATGAAAAACTGTTTTTT.

This clonotype was seen only a few times. The chain recombines TRBV12-3 or TRBV12-4 with TRBJ2-5, with 10 nucleotides matching TRBD1. The ends lost 4 bases at V and 5 bases at J; junction bases unmatched: 4. There are 14 residues in the CDR3. The CDR3 region is CASSWDRGKETQYF. As DNA, the CDR3 is TGTGCCAGCAGTTGGGACAGGGGAAAGGAGACCCAGTACTTC.

Only a few counts were recorded for this clonotype. The genes are TRBV5-1 and TRBJ2-7, with 14 nucleotides matching TRBD2. Germline CDR1 SGHRS, CDR2 YFSETQ. CDR3 size: 16 residues. V lost 0 bases, J lost 4 bases, and 3 bases stayed unmatched. The chain's CDR3 is CASSLGTSGRLYEQYF. CDR3 nucleotides: TGCGCCAGCAGCTTGGGGACTAGCGGGAGGTTGTACGAGCAGTACTTC.

This clonotype was counted a few times. This chain connects TRBV20-1 to TRBJ2-7, with 8 positions matching TRBD1. J was trimmed by 2 bases and V by 5 bases; bases with no gene match: 17. Germline V gene sequence: CDR1 DFQATT, CDR2 SNEGSKA (reference sequence). This CDR3 has 17 amino acids. CDR3 protein: CSADPPTDRGTPYEQYF. The CDR3 DNA is TGCAGTGCTGATCCCCCGACCGACAGGGGTACGCCCTACGAGCAGTACTTC.

This clonotype showed up many times. The rearrangement joins TRBV15 to TRBJ1-1; D uncertain. The CDR3 is 14 amino acids. Germline-derived CDR1 and CDR2 are LNHNV and YYDKDF (reference sequence). V lost 5 bases and J 7 bases, leaving 17 bases between the germline ends. CDR3 residues: CATSLRASMGEAFF. DNA for the CDR3: TGTGCCACCAGCCTACGGGCCTCAATGGGTGAAGCTTTCTTT.

The chain carries TRBV6-6 and TRBJ1-1; the match to TRBD1 covers 9 bases. From germline, CDR1 is MNHNY and CDR2 SVGAGI (reference sequence). The V gene end was trimmed by 4 bases and the J gene end by 4 bases; junction bases not matched to a gene: 7. The CDR3 has 15 amino acids. The CDR3 region has the DNA TGTGCCAGCAGTTCGGGGACAGGGTCGGTCACTGAAGCTTTCTTT. It encodes CASSSGTGSVTEAFF.

In its sample, this clonotype was seen many times. This rearrangement joins TRBV20-1 to TRBJ1-5; D remains unclear. This CDR3 has 13 amino acids. Germline V lookup: CDR1 DFQATT, CDR2 SNEGSKA (reference sequence). Trimming removed 7 bases at V and 6 bases at J, with 16 bases between. This CDR3 reads CSVSEEGSQPQHF. The CDR3 nucleotides read TGCAGTGTCAGCGAGGAAGGAAGTCAGCCCCAGCATTTT.

This clonotype occurred a few times. The junction departs from the called germline gene at one end, perhaps through a read error. The rearrangement joins TRBV20-1 to TRBJ2-7, with D perhaps matching TRBD1 (6 bases). The CDR3 covers 13 residues. Germline V lookup: CDR1 DFQATT, CDR2 SNEGSKA (reference sequence). CDR3 bases: TGCAGTGCCAGAGGTAACAGGGCCTACGAGCAGTACTTC. Amino acids: CSARGNRAYEQYF.

This clonotype was seen more than once but under ten times. The DNA of the CDR3 is TGCAGTGCTAGCGAGTATCCCTACGAGCAGTACTTC. Translated: CSASEYPYEQYF. The chain uses TRBV20-1 and TRBJ2-7; D unclear. V was cut by 3 bases and J by 2 bases, with 8 bases left in between. This CDR3 has 12 residues. Germline CDR1 is DFQATT and CDR2 is SNEGSKA (reference sequence).

As for this clonotype: As the CDR3 is not closed by the conserved phenylalanine or tryptophan, this likely results from a read error. The DNA is omitted, as the CDR3 cannot be located on it reliably, and the CDR3 follows TCRdb's listing. This chain links TRBV20-1 with TRBJ2-7; TRBD1 is taken as the D call from the table, unchecked against the DNA. The germline V gene has CDR1 DFQATT and CDR2 SNEGSKA (reference sequence). The CDR3 length is 15 residues, termini included. This CDR3 is CSARDLDGGRAGEVA.

The chain has TRBV29-1 and TRBJ2-7; 8 bases line up with TRBD2. CDR3 length equals 15 residues. Germline CDR1 SQVTM, CDR2 ANQGSEA. V shed 5 bases, J shed 7 bases, and the junction held 16 bases outside the gene matches. CDR3 DNA sequence: TGCAGCGTTATGCGGGGAGGAGCGGGAGCTGGAGAGCAGTACTTC. As protein: CSVMRGGAGAGEQYF.

This chain connects TRBV7-9 to TRBJ2-2; D call uncertain. The germline gives CDR1 SEHNR, CDR2 FQNEAQ (reference sequence). The CDR3 spans 15 residues. Deletions cut 4 bases from V and 2 bases from J, with 11 bases between. CDR3 sequence (DNA): TGTGCCAGCAGCTCGTTGACGAGAAACACCGGGGAGCTGTTTTTT. Translating gives CASSSLTRNTGELFF.

In this sample, this clonotype turned up many times. The rearrangement joins TRBV20-1 to TRBJ1-5; D remains ambiguous. The germline CDR1 and CDR2 sequences are DFQATT and SNEGSKA (reference sequence). This CDR3 region has 13 residues. The V gene lost 1 base and the J gene lost 3 bases, with 7 bases spanning the gap. In DNA form, the CDR3 reads TGCAGTGCTAGAGGGCGGTTCAATCAGCCCCAGCATTTT. It codes for CSARGRFNQPQHF.

This clonotype was observed at least ten times. The chain links TRBV7-2 to TRBJ1-1; no clear D. The V gene lost 5 bases and the J gene lost 0 bases, with 10 bases spanning the gap. The CDR3 is 14 amino acids. CDR1 and CDR2 (germline): SGHTA, FQGNSA. CDR3 amino acids: CASSIVVVNTEAFF. Here the CDR3 DNA reads TGTGCCAGCAGCATCGTCGTGGTGAACACTGAAGCTTTCTTT.

On this clonotype: The junction differs from germline at one of its ends, possibly a read error. The chain uses TRBV5-4 and TRBJ2-5, with no clear D. The CDR3 is 14 amino acids. Germline V CDR1 and CDR2: SGHNT, YYREEE (reference sequence). CDR3 sequence (DNA): TGCGCCAGCAGCCAAGATAGGTACCAAGAGACCCAGTACTTC. Protein product: CASSQDRYQETQYF.